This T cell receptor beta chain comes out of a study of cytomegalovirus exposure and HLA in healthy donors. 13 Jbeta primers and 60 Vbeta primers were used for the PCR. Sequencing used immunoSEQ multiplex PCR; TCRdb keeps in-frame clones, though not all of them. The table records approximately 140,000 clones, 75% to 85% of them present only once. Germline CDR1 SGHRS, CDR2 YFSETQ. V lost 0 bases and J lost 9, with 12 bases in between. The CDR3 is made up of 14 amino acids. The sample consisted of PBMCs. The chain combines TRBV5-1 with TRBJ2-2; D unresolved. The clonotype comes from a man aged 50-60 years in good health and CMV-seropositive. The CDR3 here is CASSLDGSLRELFF. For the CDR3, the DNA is TGCGCCAGCAGCTTGGATGGTAGCCTCAGGGAGCTGTTTTTT.